A selection of T cell receptor beta chains follows, all from one sample in a study of T cells in Graves' hyperthyroidism and ophthalmopathy. TCRdb re-analysed the multiplex PCR reads in MiXCR, keeping a single row per CDR3 protein. The sample has about 720,000 distinct CDR3 sequences; roughly a sixth are singletons. The sequenced sample consisted of blood. Receptors were obtained from a woman in her forties or fifties with Graves' hyperthyroidism that later progressed to Graves' ophthalmopathy. CDR3s include the opening cysteine and the closing phenylalanine or tryptophan. D genes are given only for firm matches. Expanded clones are given a class, and other clones once, few, many or no size at all.

CDR3nt: TGTGCCAGCAGCTTAACAAGACCTCAGCCGTTTCCGAGCTCCTACGAGCAGTACTTC
CDR3aa: CASSLTRPQPFPSSYEQYF
d_gene: .
v_gene: TRBV7-9
j_gene: TRBJ2-7
abundance: few

CDR3nt: TGTGCCAGCACCCGGAGCGGGGGCGAAATCCATGAGCAGTTCTTC
CDR3aa: CASTRSGGEIHEQFF
d_gene: TRBD2
v_gene: TRBV7-2
j_gene: TRBJ2-1
abundance: many

CDR3nt: TGTGCCAGTAGTCCCCGGGAGGGGGGTTCACCCCTCCACTTT
CDR3aa: CASSPREGGSPLHF
d_gene: .
v_gene: TRBV19
j_gene: TRBJ1-6
abundance: .

CDR3nt: TGTGCCAGCAGCCAAGATGGGGACGGATTCTCCTATAATTCACCCCTCCACTTT
CDR3aa: CASSQDGDGFSYNSPLHF
d_gene: .
v_gene: TRBV3-1
j_gene: TRBJ1-6
abundance: .

CDR3nt: TGCAGCGTTGAAGGGGAACCGGGGGAGCAGTTCTTC
CDR3aa: CSVEGEPGEQFF
d_gene: .
v_gene: TRBV29-1
j_gene: TRBJ2-1
abundance: .

CDR3nt: TGTGCCAGCTCACGGGCGGACAGGGACACCGGGGAGCTGTTTTTT
CDR3aa: CASSRADRDTGELFF
d_gene: TRBD1
v_gene: TRBV18
j_gene: TRBJ2-2
abundance: .

CDR3nt: TGTGCCAGCAGCTTCGGGGACCAAGTCCACGAGCAGTACTTC
CDR3aa: CASSFGDQVHEQYF
d_gene: .
v_gene: TRBV5-6
j_gene: TRBJ2-7
abundance: .

CDR3nt: TGCAGTGCTAGACCGTTGACAGGGGAGTTCTGGGGCTACACCTTC
CDR3aa: CSARPLTGEFWGYTF
d_gene: TRBD1
v_gene: TRBV20-1
j_gene: TRBJ1-2
abundance: .

CDR3nt: TGTGCCAGCAGTGACGGAGGGCGGGGGGCGCCCACTGAAGCTTTCTTT
CDR3aa: CASSDGGRGAPTEAFF
d_gene: .
v_gene: TRBV2
j_gene: TRBJ1-1
abundance: few

CDR3nt: TGTGCCACCAGCAGAGATTGGTCAAGGGACACTGAAGCTTTCTTT
CDR3aa: CATSRDWSRDTEAFF
d_gene: .
v_gene: TRBV15
j_gene: TRBJ1-1
abundance: .

CDR3nt: TGTGCCAGCAGCCAAGAACTCCGGAATGAGCAGTTCTTC
CDR3aa: CASSQELRNEQFF
d_gene: .
v_gene: TRBV3-1
j_gene: TRBJ2-1
abundance: many

CDR3nt: TGTGCCTGGAGCCCCGATGATTACGAGCAGTACTTC
CDR3aa: CAWSPDDYEQYF
d_gene: .
v_gene: TRBV30
j_gene: TRBJ2-7
abundance: many

CDR3nt: TGTGCCAGTAACTTGGGACGCGACACTGAAGCTTTCTTT
CDR3aa: CASNLGRDTEAFF
d_gene: .
v_gene: TRBV19
j_gene: TRBJ1-1
abundance: few

CDR3nt: TGTGCCACCAGCCCCCGGGGGGGCTCCTACAATGAGCAGTTCTTC
CDR3aa: CATSPRGGSYNEQFF
d_gene: TRBD2
v_gene: TRBV15
j_gene: TRBJ2-1
abundance: .

CDR3nt: TGTGCCATCAGTAAAGACAGGGGTGGGAACACTGAAGCTTTCTTT
CDR3aa: CAISKDRGGNTEAFF
d_gene: TRBD1
v_gene: TRBV10-3
j_gene: TRBJ1-1
abundance: many